This TCR beta chain was retrieved from a study of technical replicates of blood from a few donors. Method: immunoSEQ multiplex PCR; TCRdb's copy keeps in-frame clones and lacks some. Altogether approximately 70,000 clones are present, 91% being singletons, with the ten largest covering roughly 0.4%. CDR3 size: 15 residues. Germline V gene sequence: CDR1 LGHNA, CDR2 YNFKEQ. Trimming left V 1 base short and J 1 base short, with 8 bases between. This rearrangement joins TRBV4-2 to TRBJ1-5; weak D call: TRBD1 (5 bases). This sequence was found in a human donor in good health. Some clones in this sample may be carry-over from other donors' samples. Material for sequencing was T cells isolated from PBMCs. For the CDR3, the DNA is TGTGCCAGCAGCCAAGTGCAGGGCAGCAATCAGCCCCAGCATTTT. Residues: CASSQVQGSNQPQHF.